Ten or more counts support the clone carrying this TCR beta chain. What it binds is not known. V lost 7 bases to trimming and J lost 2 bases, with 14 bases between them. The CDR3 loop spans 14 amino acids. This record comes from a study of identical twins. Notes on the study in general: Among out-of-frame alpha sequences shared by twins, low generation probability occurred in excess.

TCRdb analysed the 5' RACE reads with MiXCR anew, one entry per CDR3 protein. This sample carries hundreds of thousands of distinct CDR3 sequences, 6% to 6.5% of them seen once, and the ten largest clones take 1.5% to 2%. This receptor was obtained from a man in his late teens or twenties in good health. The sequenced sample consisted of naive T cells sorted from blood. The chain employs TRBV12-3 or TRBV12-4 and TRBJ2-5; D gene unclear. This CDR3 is CASTLGSQQETQYF. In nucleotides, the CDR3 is TGTGCCAGCACCCTAGGTTCTCAACAAGAGACCCAGTACTTC.